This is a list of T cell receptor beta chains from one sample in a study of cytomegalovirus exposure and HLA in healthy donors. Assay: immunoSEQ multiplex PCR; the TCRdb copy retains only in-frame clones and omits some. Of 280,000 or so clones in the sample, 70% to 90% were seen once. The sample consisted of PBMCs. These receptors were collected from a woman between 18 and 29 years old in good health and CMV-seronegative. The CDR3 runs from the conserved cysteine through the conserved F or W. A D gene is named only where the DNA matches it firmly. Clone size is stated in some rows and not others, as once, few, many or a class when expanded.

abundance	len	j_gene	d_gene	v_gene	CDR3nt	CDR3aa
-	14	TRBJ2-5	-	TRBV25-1	TGTGCCAGCAGTGAAGTGGACTCCAGGAGGACCCAGTACTTC	CASSEVDSRRTQYF
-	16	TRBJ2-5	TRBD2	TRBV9	TGTGCCAGCAGCCCAGGACTAGCGGGGGGCCAAGAGACCCAGTACTTC	CASSPGLAGGQETQYF
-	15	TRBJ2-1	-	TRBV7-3	TGTGCCAGCAGCTCGAGCCTTACCTCCTACAATGAGCAGTTCTTC	CASSSSLTSYNEQFF
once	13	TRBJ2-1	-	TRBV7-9	TGTTCCAGCCATCTATCTAACGATAATGAGCAGTTCTTC	CSSHLSNDNEQFF
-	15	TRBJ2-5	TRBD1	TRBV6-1	TGTGCCAGCAGCCCCGGACAGGGAAATCGGGAGACCCAGTACTTC	CASSPGQGNRETQYF
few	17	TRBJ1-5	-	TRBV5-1	TGCGCCAGCAGCTTGGGGTTAGGAGGTCTGGGCAATCAGCCCCAGCATTTT	CASSLGLGGLGNQPQHF
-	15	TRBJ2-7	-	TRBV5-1	TGCGCCAGCAGCTTGGAGGGACAAGAGACCTACGAGCAGTACTTC	CASSLEGQETYEQYF
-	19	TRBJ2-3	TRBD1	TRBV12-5	TGTGCTAGTGGTTTGGTACTTAGGGACAGGGGGCCCCAGCCAGATACGCAGTATTTT	CASGLVLRDRGPQPDTQYF
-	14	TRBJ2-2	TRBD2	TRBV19	TGTGCCACCAGACTAGCGGGGGGGTCCGGGGAGCTGTTTTTT	CATRLAGGSGELFF
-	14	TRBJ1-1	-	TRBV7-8	TGTGCCAGCGGCTTTCCCGGGATGAACACTGAAGCTTTCTTT	CASGFPGMNTEAFF
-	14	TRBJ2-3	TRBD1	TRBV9	TGTGCCAGCACCCGGACAGGGAGCACAGATACGCAGTATTTT	CASTRTGSTDTQYF
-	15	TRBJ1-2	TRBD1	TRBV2	TGTGCCAGCAGTGAAGTAAAGACAGGGGGATATGGCTACACCTTC	CASSEVKTGGYGYTF
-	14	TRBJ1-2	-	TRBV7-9	TGTGCCAGCAGGCGGGAGGGATCTAACTATGGCTACACCTTC	CASRREGSNYGYTF
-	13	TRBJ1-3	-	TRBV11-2	TGTGCCAGCAGCCCCAGACTGGGAAACACCATATATTTT	CASSPRLGNTIYF
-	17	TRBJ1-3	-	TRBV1	TGCACCAGCAGCCGACCGGCTAGGACAGGGTCTGGAAACACCATATATTTT	CTSSRPARTGSGNTIYF
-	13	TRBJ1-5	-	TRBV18	TGTGCCAGCTCTCCCGGGGTCGGTCAGCCCCAGCATTTT	CASSPGVGQPQHF
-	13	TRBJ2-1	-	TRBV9	TGTGCCAGCAGGTCAACCACTAGTCCTCAGCAGTTCTTC	CASRSTTSPQQFF